These T cell receptor beta chains were read from a single sample in a study of cytomegalovirus exposure and HLA in healthy donors. The method was immunoSEQ multiplex PCR; TCRdb's version includes in-frame clones alone and lacks a portion of them. The sample records 99,000 or so clones, around four fifths being singletons. The sequenced material came from PBMCs. Receptor source: a woman aged 40 to 55 in good health and CMV-seropositive. Both conserved end residues are part of each CDR3. The order of the fields is CDR3 protein, CDR3 DNA, V gene, J gene, D gene, clone size. A D gene is named only where the DNA matches it firmly. Clone size is not always given. Where it is, it says once, few, many or a class for expanded clones.

cdr3_aa: CATSRDRGAFSNQPQHF
cdr3_nt: TGTGCCACCAGCAGAGATCGGGGGGCCTTTAGCAATCAGCCCCAGCATTTT
v_call: TRBV15
j_call: TRBJ1-5
d_call: NA
clone_size: NA

cdr3_aa: CASSLAEQETQYF
cdr3_nt: TGTGCCAGCAGCTTGGCGGAGCAAGAGACCCAGTACTTC
v_call: TRBV7-6
j_call: TRBJ2-5
d_call: NA
clone_size: once

cdr3_aa: CANSLSGGYGYTF
cdr3_nt: TGCGCCAACAGCTTGTCGGGGGGCTATGGCTACACCTTC
v_call: TRBV5-1
j_call: TRBJ1-2
d_call: NA
clone_size: NA

cdr3_aa: CASSLGGGAGSPLHF
cdr3_nt: TGTGCCAGCAGCTTAGGAGGGGGCGCGGGTTCACCCCTCCACTTT
v_call: TRBV7-3
j_call: TRBJ1-6
d_call: TRBD1
clone_size: NA

cdr3_aa: CASSISSGSTYEQYF
cdr3_nt: TGCGCCAGCAGCATTTCTAGCGGGAGTACCTACGAGCAGTACTTC
v_call: TRBV5-1
j_call: TRBJ2-7
d_call: TRBD2
clone_size: NA

cdr3_aa: CASSQDRYYEQYF
cdr3_nt: TGTGCCAGCAGCCAAGACAGATACTACGAGCAGTACTTC
v_call: TRBV4-2
j_call: TRBJ2-7
d_call: NA
clone_size: once

cdr3_aa: CASSWGTGEEAFF
cdr3_nt: TGCGCCAGCAGCTGGGGGACAGGGGAGGAAGCTTTCTTT
v_call: TRBV5-1
j_call: TRBJ1-1
d_call: TRBD1
clone_size: NA

cdr3_aa: CSVEAGGQKDTQYF
cdr3_nt: TGCAGCGTTGAGGCGGGAGGGCAAAAAGATACGCAGTATTTT
v_call: TRBV29-1
j_call: TRBJ2-3
d_call: TRBD2
clone_size: NA

cdr3_aa: CASSFTLYTF
cdr3_nt: TGTGCCAGCAGCTTCACTCTCTACACCTTC
v_call: TRBV5-8
j_call: TRBJ1-2
d_call: NA
clone_size: few

cdr3_aa: CASSTTEYSGYTF
cdr3_nt: TGTGCCAGCAGCACGACAGAATACTCTGGCTACACCTTC
v_call: TRBV9
j_call: TRBJ1-2
d_call: NA
clone_size: NA

cdr3_aa: CASSFSGGDYNEQFF
cdr3_nt: TGTGCCAGCAGTTTCTCAGGGGGCGATTACAATGAGCAGTTCTTC
v_call: TRBV28
j_call: TRBJ2-1
d_call: TRBD1
clone_size: NA

cdr3_aa: CASSPSGGRLTIYF
cdr3_nt: TGTGCCAGCAGCCCTAGCGGAGGGAGGCTCACCATATATTTT
v_call: TRBV14
j_call: TRBJ1-3
d_call: NA
clone_size: NA

cdr3_aa: CASRMAGNPYNEQFF
cdr3_nt: TGTGCCAGTCGGATGGCCGGGAACCCCTACAATGAGCAGTTCTTC
v_call: TRBV19
j_call: TRBJ2-1
d_call: NA
clone_size: NA

cdr3_aa: CSVDQGVETQYF
cdr3_nt: TGCAGCGTTGATCAGGGGGTGGAGACCCAGTACTTC
v_call: TRBV29-1
j_call: TRBJ2-5
d_call: TRBD1
clone_size: NA

cdr3_aa: CASSWTGSSDSPLHF
cdr3_nt: TGTGCCAGCAGTTGGACAGGGAGTTCCGACTCACCCCTCCACTTT
v_call: TRBV6-1
j_call: TRBJ1-6
d_call: TRBD1
clone_size: few

cdr3_aa: CASSLVAGGNTEAFF
cdr3_nt: TGTGCCAGCAGCTTAGTGGCGGGCGGGAACACTGAAGCTTTCTTT
v_call: TRBV7-6
j_call: TRBJ1-1
d_call: NA
clone_size: NA

cdr3_aa: CASTPGTGPYEQYF
cdr3_nt: TGCGCCAGCACACCCGGGACAGGGCCCTACGAGCAGTACTTC
v_call: TRBV5-1
j_call: TRBJ2-7
d_call: TRBD1
clone_size: few

cdr3_aa: CASSPTGIYEQYF
cdr3_nt: TGTGCCAGTAGCCCGACAGGGATCTACGAGCAGTACTTC
v_call: TRBV19
j_call: TRBJ2-7
d_call: TRBD1
clone_size: NA

cdr3_aa: CASSRGQNYNSPLHF
cdr3_nt: TGTGCCAGTAGCCGGGGACAGAACTATAATTCACCCCTCCACTTT
v_call: TRBV19
j_call: TRBJ1-6
d_call: TRBD1
clone_size: NA

cdr3_aa: CASRLGWGGGYTF
cdr3_nt: TGTGCCAGCAGACTAGGCTGGGGGGGAGGCTACACCTTC
v_call: TRBV28
j_call: TRBJ1-2
d_call: NA
clone_size: NA

cdr3_aa: CASSWGVRAGELFF
cdr3_nt: TGTGCCAGCAGTTGGGGGGTTAGGGCCGGGGAGCTGTTTTTT
v_call: TRBV27
j_call: TRBJ2-2
d_call: NA
clone_size: NA

cdr3_aa: CASSPVRDSLYGYTF
cdr3_nt: TGTGCCAGCTCACCCGTCCGGGACAGCCTCTATGGCTACACCTTC
v_call: TRBV18
j_call: TRBJ1-2
d_call: TRBD1
clone_size: NA

cdr3_aa: CASGGFYQFSPLHF
cdr3_nt: TGTGCCAGCGGAGGGTTCTACCAATTTTCACCCCTCCACTTT
v_call: TRBV2
j_call: TRBJ1-6
d_call: NA
clone_size: NA

cdr3_aa: CASSSTEGTDEQFF
cdr3_nt: TGTGCCAGCAGCTCCACAGAGGGTACCGATGAGCAGTTCTTC
v_call: TRBV27
j_call: TRBJ2-1
d_call: NA
clone_size: NA

cdr3_aa: CASSLLTGGGSPLHF
cdr3_nt: TGTGCCAGCAGCTTGCTTACAGGGGGCGGTTCACCCCTCCACTTT
v_call: TRBV7-2
j_call: TRBJ1-6
d_call: TRBD1
clone_size: NA

cdr3_aa: CAISESEQLGNVFF
cdr3_nt: TGTGCCATCAGTGAGTCAGAACAGTTAGGAAACGTGTTTTTT
v_call: TRBV10-3
j_call: TRBJ1-4
d_call: NA
clone_size: NA

cdr3_aa: CASSYRDRADEQYF
cdr3_nt: TGTGCCAGCAGCTATAGGGACAGGGCCGACGAGCAGTACTTC
v_call: TRBV11-1
j_call: TRBJ2-7
d_call: TRBD1
clone_size: few

cdr3_aa: CASGLAGGPGDIQYF
cdr3_nt: TGTGCCAGCGGACTAGCGGGAGGCCCAGGGGACATTCAGTACTTC
v_call: TRBV19
j_call: TRBJ2-4
d_call: TRBD2
clone_size: NA

cdr3_aa: CASSRGFTGYGNTIYF
cdr3_nt: TGTGCCAGCAGCCGAGGTTTTACAGGGTACGGAAACACCATATATTTT
v_call: TRBV4-2
j_call: TRBJ1-3
d_call: NA
clone_size: few

cdr3_aa: CASSQDRLAGRPPDTQYF
cdr3_nt: TGTGCCAGCAGCCAAGATCGGCTAGCGGGTCGACCTCCAGATACGCAGTATTTT
v_call: TRBV4-2
j_call: TRBJ2-3
d_call: TRBD2
clone_size: NA

cdr3_aa: CASSLGEISTDTQYF
cdr3_nt: TGCGCCAGCAGCTTGGGGGAGATTAGCACAGATACGCAGTATTTT
v_call: TRBV5-1
j_call: TRBJ2-3
d_call: NA
clone_size: NA

cdr3_aa: CASSPRWLNQYF
cdr3_nt: TGTGCCAGCAGTCCACGATGGCTCAACCAGTACTTC
v_call: TRBV6-1
j_call: TRBJ2-5
d_call: NA
clone_size: NA

cdr3_aa: CASSLASGGTSYNSPLHF
cdr3_nt: TGCGCCAGCAGCTTGGCGAGCGGGGGGACCTCCTATAATTCACCCCTCCACTTT
v_call: TRBV5-1
j_call: TRBJ1-6
d_call: NA
clone_size: NA

cdr3_aa: CASSLGLAGGEQYF
cdr3_nt: TGTGCCAGCAGCTTAGGTCTAGCGGGAGGCGAGCAGTACTTC
v_call: TRBV7-9
j_call: TRBJ2-7
d_call: TRBD2
clone_size: NA

cdr3_aa: CAGSGTSGLHYNEQFF
cdr3_nt: TGTGCCGGCTCCGGGACTAGCGGCCTTCACTACAATGAGCAGTTCTTC
v_call: TRBV28
j_call: TRBJ2-1
d_call: TRBD2
clone_size: few

cdr3_aa: CASSQETGRNSPLHF
cdr3_nt: TGTGCCAGCAGCCAAGAGACAGGCCGTAATTCACCCCTCCACTTT
v_call: TRBV4-2
j_call: TRBJ1-6
d_call: NA
clone_size: NA

cdr3_aa: CASSQGWRGATDTQYF
cdr3_nt: TGCGCCAGCAGCCAAGGTTGGCGGGGGGCCACAGATACGCAGTATTTT
v_call: TRBV4-3
j_call: TRBJ2-3
d_call: TRBD2
clone_size: NA

cdr3_aa: CASSIQATGVTGNTIYF
cdr3_nt: TGTGCCAGCTCCATCCAGGCTACAGGGGTGACAGGAAACACCATATATTTT
v_call: TRBV18
j_call: TRBJ1-3
d_call: TRBD1
clone_size: NA

cdr3_aa: CASGIRRESSYNEQFF
cdr3_nt: TGTGCCAGCGGCATCCGCAGGGAATCCTCCTACAATGAGCAGTTCTTC
v_call: TRBV28
j_call: TRBJ2-1
d_call: NA
clone_size: NA

cdr3_aa: CASSLPSGDEYF
cdr3_nt: TGTGCCAGCAGCCTGCCTAGCGGGGACGAGTACTTC
v_call: TRBV5-6
j_call: TRBJ2-4
d_call: TRBD2
clone_size: NA

cdr3_aa: CASSFTGYSNEKLFF
cdr3_nt: TGTGCCAGCAGCTTTACAGGGTACTCTAATGAAAAACTGTTTTTT
v_call: TRBV11-3
j_call: TRBJ1-4
d_call: NA
clone_size: NA

cdr3_aa: CASSQAKGPQNIQYF
cdr3_nt: TGCGCCAGCAGCCAGGCAAAGGGGCCACAAAACATTCAGTACTTC
v_call: TRBV4-3
j_call: TRBJ2-4
d_call: NA
clone_size: NA

cdr3_aa: CASSFFDLRRQETQYF
cdr3_nt: TGTGCCAGCAGTTTCTTTGACCTGAGGAGGCAAGAGACCCAGTACTTC
v_call: TRBV28
j_call: TRBJ2-5
d_call: NA
clone_size: few

cdr3_aa: CASSLGRLYGYTF
cdr3_nt: TGTGCCAGCAGTTTGGGCAGGCTCTATGGCTACACCTTC
v_call: TRBV28
j_call: TRBJ1-2
d_call: NA
clone_size: NA

cdr3_aa: CATRYTGTGNSGNQPQHF
cdr3_nt: TGTGCCACCCGATATACCGGGACAGGGAATTCGGGCAATCAGCCCCAGCATTTT
v_call: TRBV10-3
j_call: TRBJ1-5
d_call: TRBD1
clone_size: NA